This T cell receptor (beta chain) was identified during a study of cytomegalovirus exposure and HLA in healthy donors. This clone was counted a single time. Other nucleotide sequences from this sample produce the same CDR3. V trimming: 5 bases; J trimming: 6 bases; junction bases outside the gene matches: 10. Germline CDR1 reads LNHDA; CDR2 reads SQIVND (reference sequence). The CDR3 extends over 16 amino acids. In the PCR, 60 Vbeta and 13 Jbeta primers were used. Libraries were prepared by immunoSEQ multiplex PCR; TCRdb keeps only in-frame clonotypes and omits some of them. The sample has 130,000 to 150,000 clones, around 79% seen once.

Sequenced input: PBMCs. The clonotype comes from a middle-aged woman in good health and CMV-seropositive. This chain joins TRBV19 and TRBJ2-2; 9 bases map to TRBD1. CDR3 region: CASSPFGTGIAGELFF. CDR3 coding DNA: TGTGCCAGTAGTCCCTTTGGGACAGGGATCGCCGGGGAGCTGTTTTTT. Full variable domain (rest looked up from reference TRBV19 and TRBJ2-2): DGGITQSPKYLFRKEGQNVTLSCEQNLNHDAMYWYRQDPGQGLRLIYYSQIVNDFQKGDIAEGYSVSREKKESFPLTVTSAQKNPTAFYLCASSPFGTGIAGELFFGEGSRLTVL.